The 26 T cell receptor beta chains below were found in one sample sequenced in a study of T cell responses to AZD1222 COVID-19 vaccine (dated by TCRdb to the early 2020s). In the paper's terms, the time point label means: baseline before first vaccination. The receptor library was made with the immunoSEQ multiplex PCR assay. TCRdb took this table from immuneACCESS and kept in-frame rearrangements with V and J called. Such tables lack part of the clones; where checked against another copy, unresolved V genes explain under half of the gap, and the rest is unexplained. Present in this sample are 110,000 to 150,000 clones, roughly 89% of which were seen just once. The leading ten clones occupy approximately 1.5% of the sample. Material: peripheral blood, obtained on day 0 of AZD1222 vaccination. The receptors derive from an adult in good health.

The chain is built from TRBV28 and TRBJ2-7, with 9 bases aligning to TRBD1. The CDR3 covers 12 residues. J lost 6 bases, V lost 5 bases, and 2 bases had no gene match. Germline V gene data show CDR1 as MDHEN and CDR2 as SYDVKM. The CDR3 spells CASSTTGGEQYF. The CDR3 bases are TGTGCCAGCAGTACGACAGGGGGCGAGCAGTACTTC. Complete variable domain (other parts from reference TRBV28 and TRBJ2-7): DVKVTQSSRYLVKRTGEKVFLECVQDMDHENMFWYRQDPGLGLRLIYFSYDVKMKEKGDIPEGYSVSREKKERFSLILESASTNQTSMYLCASSTTGGEQYFGPGTRLTVT.

The chain couples TRBV28 to TRBJ2-1; D perhaps matches TRBD2 (5 bases). CDR1 MDHEN and CDR2 SYDVKM come from the germline V gene. Deletions cut 3 bases from V and 7 bases from J, with 16 bases between. The CDR3 consists of 15 residues. DNA for the CDR3: TGTGCCAGCAGTTTGAGGGCAGGTTCGTGGAATGAGCAGTTCTTC. Residues: CASSLRAGSWNEQFF.

The V and J genes are TRBV5-1 and TRBJ2-1; 14 nucleotides align to TRBD2. The length of the CDR3 is 17 residues. The junction had 11 bases not matched to a gene; V was cut back by 4 bases and J by 8 bases. From germline, CDR1 is SGHRS and CDR2 YFSETQ. The chain's CDR3 is CASSLATSGRDVDEQFF. The CDR3 nucleotides read TGCGCCAGCAGCCTCGCGACTAGCGGGAGGGATGTAGATGAGCAGTTCTTC.

The chain has TRBV6-5 and TRBJ1-4; 9 nucleotides align to TRBD1. The CDR3 loop spans 14 amino acids. V lost 5 bases, J lost 7 bases, and 5 bases stayed unmatched. CDR1 MNHEY and CDR2 SVGAGI come from the germline V gene. In DNA form, the CDR3 reads TGTGCCAGCAGTACGACAGGGGGGGGTGAAAAACTGTTTTTT. It specifies CASSTTGGGEKLFF.

The rearrangement links TRBV12-2 to TRBJ1-4; the table's D gene call, TRBD1, was not cross checked with the DNA. TRBV12-2 is a pseudogene segment. The CDR3 has 16 residues. CDR3 nucleotides: TGTGCAAGTCGCTCCCTGGCAGGGGCAACTAATGAAAAACTGTTTTTT. This gives the protein CASRSLAGATNEKLFF.

This rearrangement joins TRBV3-1 (or the pseudogene TRBV3-2) to TRBJ2-4; TRBD1 matches at 11 bases. The CDR3 has 22 amino acids. V was pared by 4 bases and J by 2 bases, with 22 bases of the junction left unmatched. Per the germline V gene, CDR1 is LGHDT and CDR2 is YNNKEL (reference sequence). The CDR3 DNA is TGTGCCAGCAGCCCCTTGGGATTAGTCGGACAGGGGGCGAATGGACCCAAAAACATTCAGTACTTC. Encoded protein: CASSPLGLVGQGANGPKNIQYF.

The J gene is TRBJ1-1, the V gene TRBV4-1; D is uncertain. Germline CDR1 MGHRA, CDR2 YSYEKL. The CDR3 runs to 16 residues. V dropped 0 bases and J dropped 5 bases, with 16 bases sitting between them. The CDR3 DNA is TGCGCCAGCAGCCAAGATGTCCTGACCCGGCGGACTGAAGCTTTCTTT. The encoded protein is CASSQDVLTRRTEAFF.

The rearrangement joins TRBV11-2 to TRBJ2-7; 9 nucleotides align to TRBD1. CDR3 length: 16 residues. V dropped 4 bases and J dropped 1; count of bases not matched to a gene: 8. Germline V gene lookup returns CDR1 SGHAT and CDR2 FQNNGV. The CDR3 region has the DNA TGTGCCAGCAGCTCCCTACAGGGGGCAAGATCCTACGAGCAGTACTTC. Amino acids: CASSSLQGARSYEQYF.

The DNA for the CDR3 is TGTGCCAGCAGCTTGTATCGATACTCTCGGGAAGTGAACACTGAAGCTTTCTTT. Its translation: CASSLYRYSREVNTEAFF. The V call is TRBV5-6, the J call TRBJ1-1; D gene ambiguous. The CDR3 covers 18 residues. Germline V gives CDR1 SGHDT, CDR2 YYEEEE. Trimming pared 1 base from V and 0 bases from J, leaving 19 bases between.

The CDR3 is CASSLPPWGRADTQYF. CDR3 DNA: TGTGCCAGCAGCTTGCCACCTTGGGGCCGCGCAGATACGCAGTATTTT. V is TRBV5-4 and J is TRBJ2-3, with D possibly matching TRBD1 (5 bases). The V end lost 1 base, the J end lost 4 bases, and 16 bases lay between the germline ends. Germline V CDR1 and CDR2: SGHNT, YYREEE (reference sequence). CDR3 size: 16 residues.

The J gene is TRBJ1-4, the V gene TRBV28; D gene unclear. This CDR3 region has 14 residues. Deletions cut 9 bases from V and 4 bases from J, with 15 bases between. The germline gives CDR1 MDHEN, CDR2 SYDVKM. As DNA, the CDR3 is TGTGCCAGTGGGTGGCAGCTTATTAATGAAAAACTGTTTTTT. This translates into CASGWQLINEKLFF.

In its sample, this clone was seen once. The chain links TRBV27 to TRBJ1-6; TRBD1 agrees at 7 bases. The germline gives CDR1 MNHEY, CDR2 SMNVEV (reference sequence). The CDR3 is 14 amino acids. V was clipped by 3 bases and J by 10 bases; unmatched bases: 6. CDR3 protein: CASSFLGGWSPLHF. DNA of the CDR3: TGTGCCAGCAGTTTCTTAGGGGGCTGGTCACCCCTCCACTTT.

This clone was found once. This chain uses TRBV29-1 with TRBJ2-6; 10 nucleotides align to TRBD1. Germline-derived CDR1 and CDR2 are SQVTM and ANQGSEA. The length of the CDR3 is 15 residues. V trimming: 6 bases; J trimming: 0 bases; junction bases outside the gene matches: 2. The CDR3 DNA reads TGCAGCGTGGGACAGGGGAACTCTGGGGCCAACGTCCTGACTTTC. Amino acids: CSVGQGNSGANVLTF.

The chain links TRBV27 to TRBJ2-1; the D is unclear. The CDR3 spans 13 residues. Trimming left V 10 bases short and J 0 bases short, with 10 bases between. Per germline, CDR1 MNHEY and CDR2 SMNVEV (reference sequence). Here the CDR3 reads CATAVSSYNEQFF. The CDR3 DNA reads TGTGCCACCGCGGTGAGCTCCTACAATGAGCAGTTCTTC.

The chain couples TRBV24-1 to TRBJ2-7, with 7 bases fitting TRBD1. The CDR3 loop spans 17 amino acids. The V segment lost 4 bases and the J segment 4 bases; nucleotides outside the gene matches: 15. Germline V gene lookup returns CDR1 KGHDR and CDR2 SFDVKD. The CDR3 reads CATSDPRQGLTGYEQYF. CDR3 in DNA: TGTGCCACCAGTGACCCACGACAGGGTTTGACAGGGTACGAGCAGTACTTC.

The chain employs TRBV11-2 and TRBJ1-2, with 8 bases identical to TRBD1. This CDR3 has 16 amino acids. Per the germline V gene, CDR1 is SGHAT and CDR2 is FQNNGV. The trim removed 0 bases at V and 7 bases at J, leaving 10 bases unmatched. This CDR3 reads CASSLDRQRTGSGYTF. The CDR3, as DNA: TGTGCCAGCAGCTTAGATCGTCAAAGGACAGGGTCTGGCTACACCTTC.

This clone was observed a few times. The chain couples TRBV11-2 to TRBJ1-1; TRBD1 agrees at 9 bases. Losses at the gene ends were 1 base for V and 1 base for J; bases not matched to a gene: 10. This CDR3 region has 18 residues. Germline V CDR1 and CDR2: SGHAT, FQNNGV. The CDR3, as DNA: TGTGCCAGCAGCTTAGTTCTGGGACAGGGCAGGAGGAACACTGAAGCTTTCTTT. Translated, it gives CASSLVLGQGRRNTEAFF.

This chain joins TRBV18 and TRBJ2-7, with D perhaps matching TRBD1 or TRBD2 (6 bases each). V lost 3 bases and J 3 bases, leaving 12 bases between the germline ends. CDR1 and CDR2 from the germline V gene are KGHSH and LQKENI. The length of the CDR3 is 14 residues. CDR3 sequence reads: CASSPQGTDYEQYF. The DNA for the CDR3 is TGTGCCAGCTCACCTCAGGGGACTGACTACGAGCAGTACTTC.

The chain couples TRBV4-2 to TRBJ1-2; 7 bases match TRBD1. The junction had 17 bases not matched to a gene; V was cut back by 4 bases and J by 6 bases. Per the germline V gene, CDR1 is LGHNA and CDR2 is YNFKEQ. This CDR3 comprises 17 residues. The CDR3 spells CASSPFTLRGSPHGYTF. The CDR3 region has the DNA TGTGCCAGCAGCCCCTTCACTCTCAGGGGGTCCCCACATGGCTACACCTTC.

This chain uses TRBV6-1 with TRBJ1-3, with D perhaps TRBD1 (5 bases). Trimming shortened V by 3 bases and J by 2 bases, and 17 bases separated the two germline ends. Per germline, CDR1 MNHNS and CDR2 SASEGT. There are 17 residues in the CDR3. For the CDR3, the DNA is TGTGCCAGCAGTGAGCGGCAGGGTACGAAGGCTGGAAACACCATATATTTT. Translation gives CASSERQGTKAGNTIYF.

This clone was counted once. The rearrangement uses TRBV15 and TRBJ2-7; 7 bases fit TRBD1. From germline, CDR1 is LNHNV and CDR2 YYDKDF (reference sequence). V lost 0 bases to trimming and J lost 6 bases; unmatched junction nucleotides: 8. The CDR3 is 15 residues long. The CDR3 DNA reads as TGTGCCACCAGCAGAGAAAGTAGAGGGGGCCTCGAGCAGTACTTC. This translates into CATSRESRGGLEQYF.

This chain connects TRBV28 to TRBJ1-2; the D gene is possibly TRBD1 (6 bases). Germline CDR1 MDHEN, CDR2 SYDVKM. Deletions cut 0 bases from V and 5 bases from J, with 13 bases between. The CDR3 runs to 15 residues. In DNA, the CDR3 is TGTGCCAGCAGTTTATGGCCAGGGGTTGAATATGGCTACACCTTC. It is translated as CASSLWPGVEYGYTF.

This clone was observed a handful of times. The chain joins TRBV3-1 (or the pseudogene TRBV3-2) to TRBJ1-3, with D unclear. Germline V CDR1 and CDR2: LGHDT, YNNKEL (reference sequence). This CDR3 is built from 17 residues. Trimming shortened V by 5 bases and J by 0 bases, and 17 bases separated the two germline ends. CDR3 bases: TGTGCCAGCAGCGCGGTATTTGCTGGAAGCTCTGGAAACACCATATATTTT. Amino acids: CASSAVFAGSSGNTIYF.

V usage is TRBV19 and J usage is TRBJ1-5; D is perhaps TRBD1 (5 bases). This CDR3 has 16 amino acids. Germline V CDR1 and CDR2: LNHDA, SQIVND (reference sequence). Trimming took off 5 bases at V and 0 bases at J, with 14 bases between the two ends. The CDR3 sequence: CASSPRGHPSNQPQHF. The CDR3 region has the DNA TGTGCCAGTAGTCCGAGAGGACATCCTAGCAATCAGCCCCAGCATTTT.

The genes are TRBV9 and TRBJ1-1; D not resolved. Germline V gene lookup returns CDR1 SGDLS and CDR2 YYNGEE. V was trimmed by 5 bases and J by 6 bases, leaving 20 bases between them. The CDR3 has 15 amino acids. In DNA, the CDR3 is TGTGCCAGCAGTTATGATCTTGGGAGTTTCGCTGAAGCTTTCTTT. Protein product: CASSYDLGSFAEAFF.

A single count supports this clone. This CDR3 reads CASSGLTGVGTEAFF. The DNA of the CDR3 is TGTGCCAGCAGTGGACTGACAGGGGTGGGGACTGAAGCTTTCTTT. The chain uses TRBV25-1 and TRBJ1-1; 8 nucleotides agree with TRBD1. The germline CDR1 and CDR2 sequences are MGHDK and SYGVNS. Germline trimming cut 4 bases from V and 5 bases from J; bases unmatched to any gene: 9. The CDR3 has 15 residues.